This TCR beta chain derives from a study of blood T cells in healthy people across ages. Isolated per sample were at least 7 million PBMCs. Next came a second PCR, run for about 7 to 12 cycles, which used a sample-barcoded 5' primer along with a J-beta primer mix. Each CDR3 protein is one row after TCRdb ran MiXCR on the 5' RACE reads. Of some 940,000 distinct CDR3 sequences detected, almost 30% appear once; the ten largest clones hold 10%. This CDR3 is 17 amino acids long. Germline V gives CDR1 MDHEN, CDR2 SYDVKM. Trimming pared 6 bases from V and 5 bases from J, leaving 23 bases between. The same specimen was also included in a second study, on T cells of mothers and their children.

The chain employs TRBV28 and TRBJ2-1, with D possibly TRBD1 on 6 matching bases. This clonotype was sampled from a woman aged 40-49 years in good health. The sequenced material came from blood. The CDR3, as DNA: TGTGCCAGCAGCACAATACCCCAGGGGAAATACGACAATGAGCAGTTCTTC. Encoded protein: CASSTIPQGKYDNEQFF.